The clone carrying this T cell receptor beta chain was counted only a few times. The V segment lost 4 bases and the J segment 3 bases; nucleotides outside the gene matches: 7. The germline V gene encodes CDR1 MNHNS and CDR2 SASEGT. There are 15 residues in the CDR3. The sample originates from a study of T cell repertoires in cytomegalovirus infection. TCRdb itself ran the reads through MiXCR, one entry per CDR3 protein. The table records about 740,000 distinct CDR3 sequences, roughly a third of them present only once. This TCR came from a human donor in good health (CMV status not recorded). Some clones in this sample may be carry-over from other donors' samples. The chain recombines TRBV6-1 with TRBJ1-1, with TRBD1 matching over 8 bases. The material sequenced was PBMCs. The chain's CDR3 is CASSARTGWDTEAFF. The CDR3 DNA sequence: TGTGCCAGCAGTGCCCGGACAGGGTGGGACACTGAAGCTTTCTTT.